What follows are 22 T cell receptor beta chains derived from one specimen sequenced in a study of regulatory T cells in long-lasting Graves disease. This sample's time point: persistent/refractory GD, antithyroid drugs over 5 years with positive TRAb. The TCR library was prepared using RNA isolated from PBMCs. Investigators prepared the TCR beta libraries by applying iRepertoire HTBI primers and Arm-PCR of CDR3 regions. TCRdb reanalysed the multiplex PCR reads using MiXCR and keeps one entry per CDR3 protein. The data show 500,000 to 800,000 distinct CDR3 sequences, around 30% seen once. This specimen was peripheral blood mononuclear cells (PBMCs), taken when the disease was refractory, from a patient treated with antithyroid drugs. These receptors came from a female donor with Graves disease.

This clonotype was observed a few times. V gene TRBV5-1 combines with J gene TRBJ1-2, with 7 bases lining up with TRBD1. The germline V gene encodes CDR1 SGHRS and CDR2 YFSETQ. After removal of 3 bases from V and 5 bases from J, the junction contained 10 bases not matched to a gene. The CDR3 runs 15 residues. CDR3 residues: CASSSSDRAVYGYTF. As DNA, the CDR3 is TGCGCCAGCAGCTCTTCAGACAGGGCAGTGTATGGCTACACCTTC.

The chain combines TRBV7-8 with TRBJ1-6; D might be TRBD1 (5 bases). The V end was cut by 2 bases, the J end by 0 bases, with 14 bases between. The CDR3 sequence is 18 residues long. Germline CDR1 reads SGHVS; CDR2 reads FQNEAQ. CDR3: CASSLNRRGSSYNSPLHF. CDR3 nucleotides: TGTGCCAGCAGCTTAAACCGCCGGGGGAGCTCCTATAATTCACCCCTCCACTTT.

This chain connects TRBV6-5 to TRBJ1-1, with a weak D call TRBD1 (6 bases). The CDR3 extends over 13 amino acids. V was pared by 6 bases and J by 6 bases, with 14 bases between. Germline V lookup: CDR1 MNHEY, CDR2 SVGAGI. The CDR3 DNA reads TGTGCCAGCAGGTACACAGGGATCGCTGAAGCTTTCTTT. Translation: CASRYTGIAEAFF.

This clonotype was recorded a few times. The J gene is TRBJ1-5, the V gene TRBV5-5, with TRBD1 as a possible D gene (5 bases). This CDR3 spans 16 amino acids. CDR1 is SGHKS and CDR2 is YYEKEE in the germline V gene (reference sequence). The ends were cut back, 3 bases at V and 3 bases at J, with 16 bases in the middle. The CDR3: CASSYWLPDNNQPQHF. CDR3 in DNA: TGTGCCAGCAGCTACTGGCTCCCGGACAACAATCAGCCCCAGCATTTT.

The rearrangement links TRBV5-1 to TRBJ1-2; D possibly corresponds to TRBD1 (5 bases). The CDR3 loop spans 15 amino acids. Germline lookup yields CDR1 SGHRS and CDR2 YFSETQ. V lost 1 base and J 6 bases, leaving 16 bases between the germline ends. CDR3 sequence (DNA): TGCGCCAGCAGCTTGCGGGTCCCGGGGGACGATGGCTACACCTTC. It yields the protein CASSLRVPGDDGYTF. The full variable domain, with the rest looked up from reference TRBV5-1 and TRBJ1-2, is KAGVTQTPRYLIKTRGQQVTLSCSPISGHRSVSWYQQTPGQGLQFLFEYFSETQRNKGNFPGRFSGRQFSNSRSEMNVSTLELGDSALYLCASSLRVPGDDGYTFGSGTRLTVV.

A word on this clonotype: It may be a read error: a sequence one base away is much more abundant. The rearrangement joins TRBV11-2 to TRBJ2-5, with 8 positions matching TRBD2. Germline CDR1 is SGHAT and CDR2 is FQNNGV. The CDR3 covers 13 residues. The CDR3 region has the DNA TGTGCCGGCAGCTCCCCGGGGGGGGAGACCCAGTACTTC. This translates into CAGSSPGGETQYF.

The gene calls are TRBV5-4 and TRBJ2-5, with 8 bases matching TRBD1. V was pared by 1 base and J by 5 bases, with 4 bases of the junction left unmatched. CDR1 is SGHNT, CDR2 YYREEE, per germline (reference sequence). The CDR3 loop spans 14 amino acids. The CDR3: CASSLWDRQETQYF. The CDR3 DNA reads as TGTGCCAGCAGCTTGTGGGACAGGCAGGAGACCCAGTACTTC.

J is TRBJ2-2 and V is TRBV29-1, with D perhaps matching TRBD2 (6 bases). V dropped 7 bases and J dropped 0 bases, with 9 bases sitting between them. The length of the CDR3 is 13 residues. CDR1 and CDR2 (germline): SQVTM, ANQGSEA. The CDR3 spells CSATRANTGELFF. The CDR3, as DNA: TGCAGCGCGACTAGGGCGAACACCGGGGAGCTGTTTTTT.

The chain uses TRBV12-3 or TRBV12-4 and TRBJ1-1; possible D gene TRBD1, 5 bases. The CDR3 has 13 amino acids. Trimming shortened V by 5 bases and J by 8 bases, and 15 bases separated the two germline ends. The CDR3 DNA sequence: TGTGCCAGCAGTCTGACAGCGGGTTCGGAAGCTTTCTTT. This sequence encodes CASSLTAGSEAFF.

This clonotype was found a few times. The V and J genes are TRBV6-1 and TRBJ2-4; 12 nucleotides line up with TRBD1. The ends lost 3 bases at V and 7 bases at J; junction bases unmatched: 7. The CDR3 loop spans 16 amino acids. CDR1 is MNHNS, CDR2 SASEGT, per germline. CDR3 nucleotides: TGTGCCAGCAGTGACCGGGACAGGGGGCCGGGTAACATTCAGTACTTC. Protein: CASSDRDRGPGNIQYF.

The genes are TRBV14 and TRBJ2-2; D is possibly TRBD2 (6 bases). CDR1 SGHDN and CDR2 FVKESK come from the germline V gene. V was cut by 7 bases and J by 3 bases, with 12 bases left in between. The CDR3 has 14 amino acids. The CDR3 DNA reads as TGTGCCAGCAAGGAGGGTTGGTACACCGGGGAGCTGTTTTTT. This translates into CASKEGWYTGELFF.

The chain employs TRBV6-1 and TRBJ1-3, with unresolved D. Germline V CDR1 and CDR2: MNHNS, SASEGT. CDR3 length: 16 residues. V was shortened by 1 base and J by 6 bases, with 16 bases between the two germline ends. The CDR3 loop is CASSEDLARAINTIYF. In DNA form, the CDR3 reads TGTGCCAGCAGTGAAGATCTAGCGAGAGCGATAAACACCATATATTTT.

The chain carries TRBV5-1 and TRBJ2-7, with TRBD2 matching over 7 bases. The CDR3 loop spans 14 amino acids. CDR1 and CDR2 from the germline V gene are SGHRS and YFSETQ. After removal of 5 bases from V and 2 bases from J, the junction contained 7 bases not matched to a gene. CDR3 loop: CASRKREGAYEQYF. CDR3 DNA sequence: TGCGCCAGCAGAAAGCGGGAAGGGGCCTACGAGCAGTACTTC.

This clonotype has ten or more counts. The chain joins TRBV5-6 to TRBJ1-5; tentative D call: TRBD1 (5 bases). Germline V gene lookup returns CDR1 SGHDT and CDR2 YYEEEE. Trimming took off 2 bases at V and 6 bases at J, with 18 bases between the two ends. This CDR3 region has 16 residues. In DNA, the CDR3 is TGTGCCAGCAGCTTAGGGGAAACCGGGGCAAGTCAGCCCCAGCATTTT. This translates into CASSLGETGASQPQHF.

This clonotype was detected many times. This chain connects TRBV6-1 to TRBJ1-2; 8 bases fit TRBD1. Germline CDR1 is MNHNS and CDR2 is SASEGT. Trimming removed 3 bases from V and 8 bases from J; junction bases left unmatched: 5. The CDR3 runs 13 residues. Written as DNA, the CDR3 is TGTGCCAGCAGTGATAGGACAGGGCGCGGCTACACCTTC. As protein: CASSDRTGRGYTF.

Written as DNA, the CDR3 is TGTGCCAGCAGCCTACAGTTGGATTCGGAGCAGTACTTC. Translating it yields CASSLQLDSEQYF. The chain combines TRBV7-6 with TRBJ2-7; D remains ambiguous. Germline CDR1 reads SGHVS; CDR2 reads FNYEAQ. V was shortened by 5 bases and J by 7 bases, with 15 bases between the two germline ends. CDR3 size: 13 residues.

The CDR3 DNA follows: TGCAGTAGCGGGGAGGGCTATGGCTACACCTTC. Protein product: CSSGEGYGYTF. V usage is TRBV29-1 and J usage is TRBJ1-2; D remains unclear. Germline-derived CDR1 and CDR2 are SQVTM and ANQGSEA. The CDR3 extends over 11 amino acids.

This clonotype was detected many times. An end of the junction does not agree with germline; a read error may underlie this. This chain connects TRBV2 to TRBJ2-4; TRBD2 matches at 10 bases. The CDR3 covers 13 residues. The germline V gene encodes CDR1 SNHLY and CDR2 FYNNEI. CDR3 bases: TGTGCCAGCAGTGAGGGGCTAGCGGGAGATTGGGACTTC. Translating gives CASSEGLAGDWDF.

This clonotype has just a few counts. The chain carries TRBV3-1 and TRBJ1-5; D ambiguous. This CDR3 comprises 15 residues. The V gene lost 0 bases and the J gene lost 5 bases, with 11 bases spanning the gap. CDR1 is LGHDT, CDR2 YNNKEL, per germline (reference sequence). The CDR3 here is CASSQDVAGYQPQHF. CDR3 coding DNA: TGTGCCAGCAGCCAAGACGTGGCAGGTTATCAGCCCCAGCATTTT.

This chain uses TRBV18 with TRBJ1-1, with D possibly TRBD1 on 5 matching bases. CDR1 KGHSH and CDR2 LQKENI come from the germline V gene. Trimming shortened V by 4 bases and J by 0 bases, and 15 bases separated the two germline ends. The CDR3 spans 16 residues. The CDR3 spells CASSRRAAGLNTEAFF. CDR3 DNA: TGTGCCAGCTCACGTCGAGCGGCAGGGTTGAACACTGAAGCTTTCTTT.

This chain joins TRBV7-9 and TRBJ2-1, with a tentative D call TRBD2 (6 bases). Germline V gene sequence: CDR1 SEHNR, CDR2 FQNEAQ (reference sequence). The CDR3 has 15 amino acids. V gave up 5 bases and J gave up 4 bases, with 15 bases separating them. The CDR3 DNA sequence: TGTGCCAGCAGCGCCCGTATGGGAGGATACAATGAGCAGTTCTTC. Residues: CASSARMGGYNEQFF.

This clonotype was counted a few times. The chain's CDR3 is CASSPFTGETQTQHF. CDR3 DNA: TGCGCCAGCAGCCCTTTTACGGGGGAGACCCAAACCCAGCATTTT. The gene calls are TRBV4-1 and TRBJ1-5, with a tentative D call TRBD1 (5 bases). Per the germline V gene, CDR1 is MGHRA and CDR2 is YSYEKL. The CDR3 spans 15 residues. Trimming removed 4 bases at V and 11 bases at J, with 21 bases between.